The source of this TCR beta chain is a study of T cell responses to AZD1222 COVID-19 vaccine. Study findings and constraints: Donor demographics were predominantly white British with a female majority; clonal diversity may be underestimated. Spike as a whole was targeted by vaccine-associated CD4 TCRs, dominant at 160-218 and 743-854. Targeting of unmutated variant regions was reportedly seen in nearly half of spike-specific TCRs. The study identified only five to seven AZD1222 recipients as seropositive at baseline.

This CDR3 has 13 residues. Trimming left V 4 bases short and J 0 bases short, with 6 bases between. In germline, CDR1 is MNHEY, CDR2 SMNVEV (reference sequence). Details on this clone: Antigen unknown.

Using immunoSEQ multiplex PCR, the repertoire was profiled, and TCRdb retains in-frame clones only, with some absent. The data show about 170,000 clones, 80% to 95% seen once. The sequenced sample was peripheral blood, obtained on day 0 of AZD1222 vaccination. This sequence was found in an adult in good health. The genes are TRBV27 and TRBJ1-1; D not resolved. The CDR3 region is CASSYEVNTEAFF. The CDR3 nucleotides are TGTGCCAGCAGTTACGAGGTGAACACTGAAGCTTTCTTT.